The entry that follows covers one T cell receptor (beta chain) sequence. The target of this receptor is not known. A much larger clone differs from this one at a single base, so this may be a read error. The data originate from a study of tumor-infiltrating lymphocytes in primary liver carcinoma (dated by TCRdb to between 2016 and 2019). For the study in its entirety: Between November 2015 and early 2016, roughly five patients in China with histopathologically diagnosed primary liver carcinoma had their tumors surgically resected. Hepatocellular carcinoma (four) or combined HCC and intrahepatic cholangiocarcinoma (one) was present in the five patients, who were three men and two women aged 30 to 69 years. The tumors of the five patients were staged as T1-T3 N0M0, with maximum diameters ranging from 4.2 to 10 cm. Roughly 3.5 to 7.5 million productive TCRbeta reads were obtained per sample, and no significant difference in read depth was found between tissue types. The study combined TCRbeta repertoire sequencing, expression microarrays and whole-exome sequencing across five regions of each liver tumor, with adjacent normal tissue and blood. A total of 35 or so specimens from 5 patients went through TCRbeta repertoire sequencing, namely 25 tumor regions, 5 adjacent noncancerous liver tissues and 5 peripheral blood samples. Reproducibility between technical replicate repertoires was high, with correlation coefficients above 0.95 and mean shared-clone rates roughly 0.87. General study outcomes and caveats: A significantly larger repertoire fraction was made up by the top 250 clones in tumors than in blood (p = 0.039). The study included only four to six patients, and the authors note findings should be validated in a larger study. Only the TCR beta chain was sequenced, which likely underestimates true repertoire diversity because unpaired alpha chains were not captured. Repertoire overlap was found to be higher between tumor regions (mean about 35%) than between tumor-adjacent (around 17%) or tumor-blood (14%) pairs, consistent with antigen-driven expansion. Comparison of CD4+ and CD8+ T cell repertoires was precluded by the use of bulk unsorted samples.

TRIzol reagent was used to extract blood RNA from unsorted whole blood, while the DNeasy Blood & Tissue kit provided the germline DNA. At the time of sampling, the patients were treatment-naive and had chronic HBV infection. About 4 milliliters of peripheral blood were collected into K2EDTA tubes before surgery. Trimming removed 6 bases from V and 10 bases from J, leaving 19 bases between the germline ends. From cysteine to phenylalanine, the CDR3 is 14 amino acids long. CDR3 DNA only is kept here, 42 bases in frame from base 1. The CDR1 and CDR2 encoded by the germline V gene are ENHRY and SYGVKD. Starting from about 500 ng total RNA, TCRbeta-specific cDNA was produced by reverse transcription with a constant-region primer and ProtoScript II reverse transcriptase. Construction of the TCRbeta libraries relied on three nested rounds of multiplex PCR, following a slightly modified ARM-PCR procedure. Each of the first two PCR rounds ran for about 11 cycles using multiplex TRBV1-TRBV30 forward primers together with a Cbeta reverse primer. A final 25-cycle PCR with Deep VentR polymerase added sample barcodes and Illumina adapters. Before sequencing, amplicons of 200-500 bp were purified from gel using a QIAquick gel extraction kit. The TCRbeta amplicons were sequenced with 250-bp paired-end reads on an Illumina HiSeq 2500. The published analysis was carried out like this. Reads were quality-trimmed with Trimmomatic v0.33, and paired reads were merged with FLASH v1.2.11 to recover full CDR3 sequences. V, D and J germline segments were assigned to the rearranged TCRbeta sequences using MiGEC v1.2.1b. Clonotype statistics and Shannon-Wiener diversity indices were calculated with VDJtools v1.0.0. To cut down on sampling bias, every analysis after diversity analysis relied on just the 250 most abundant clonotypes from each sample. In TCRdb, the public reads were trimmed at Q25 with fastp and aligned with MiXCR, with productive beta chains retained. Each CDR3 protein gets just one entry, which takes the most common genes and DNA from the rows behind it. These V and J calls are TCRdb output, not the study's own analysis. The sample table shows some 200,000 distinct CDR3 sequences, and almost 65% are seen once. 7% to 8.5% of the sample is held by the ten biggest clonotypes.

The sequence is built from TRBV10-3 and TRBJ2-1; a weak D assignment points to TRBD1 (6 bases agree). The TCR was taken from an older woman with primary liver carcinoma and hepatitis B virus infection. The specimen sequenced was peripheral blood. The CDR3 is CAIRVNREGREQFF. The nucleotide sequence reads TGTGCCATCAGAGTTAACAGGGAAGGCAGAGAGCAGTTCTTC.